This T cell receptor beta chain was obtained from a study of early T cells in non-severe SARS-CoV-2 infection. Study in general: Whole-blood bulk RNA, unsorted, was sequenced, and chains were unpaired. Overall study findings and caveats: CD4 and private specificities were missed by VDJdb matching, which favored anti-spike CD8 responses.

This clonotype was observed at least ten times. Its antigen is still unknown. Unique molecular identifier tags were affixed to discrete cDNA molecules. TCRdb re-analysed the 5' RACE reads in MiXCR, keeping a single row per CDR3 protein. The data hold under 85,000 distinct CDR3 sequences, with more than 4% observed a single time. The CDR3 length is 13 residues. V dropped 6 bases and J dropped 9; count of bases not matched to a gene: 11. CDR1 and CDR2 from the germline V gene are DFQATT and SNEGSKA (reference sequence). The source is an adult who was a healthcare worker with PCR-confirmed SARS-CoV-2 infection or an uninfected control (not recorded which). The V call is TRBV20-1, the J call TRBJ2-1, with 7 nucleotides matching TRBD2. The sequences come from whole blood, collected at baseline. The CDR3 sequence: CSAPTLRESEQFF. CDR3 DNA sequence: TGCAGTGCCCCAACACTGCGGGAGAGTGAGCAGTTCTTC.